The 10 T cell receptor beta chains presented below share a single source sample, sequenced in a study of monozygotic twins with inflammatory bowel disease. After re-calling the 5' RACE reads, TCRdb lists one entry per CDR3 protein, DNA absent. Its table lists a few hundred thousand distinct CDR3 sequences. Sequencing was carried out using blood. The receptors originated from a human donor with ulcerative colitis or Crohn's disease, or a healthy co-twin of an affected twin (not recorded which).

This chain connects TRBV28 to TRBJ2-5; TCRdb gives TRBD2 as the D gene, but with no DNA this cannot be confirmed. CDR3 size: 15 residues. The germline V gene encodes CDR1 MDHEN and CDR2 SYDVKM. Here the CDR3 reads CASSFSQGLQETQYF. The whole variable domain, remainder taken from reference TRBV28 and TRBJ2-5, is DVKVTQSSRYLVKRTGEKVFLECVQDMDHENMFWYRQDPGLGLRLIYFSYDVKMKEKGDIPEGYSVSREKKERFSLILESASTNQTSMYLCASSFSQGLQETQYFGPGTRLLVL.

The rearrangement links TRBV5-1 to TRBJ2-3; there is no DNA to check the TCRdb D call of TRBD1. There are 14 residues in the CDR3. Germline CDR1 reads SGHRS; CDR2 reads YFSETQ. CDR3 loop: CASSLTAPTDTQYF.

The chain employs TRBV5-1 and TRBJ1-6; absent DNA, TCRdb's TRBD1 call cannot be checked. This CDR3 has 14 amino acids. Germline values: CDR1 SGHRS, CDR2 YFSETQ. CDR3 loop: CASSLGQQNSPLHF.

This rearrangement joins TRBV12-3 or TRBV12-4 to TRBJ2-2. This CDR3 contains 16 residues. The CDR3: CASRRITLPYTGELFF.

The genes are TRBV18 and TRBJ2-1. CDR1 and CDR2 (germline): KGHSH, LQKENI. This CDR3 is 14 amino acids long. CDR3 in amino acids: CASSPRDSVNEQFF.

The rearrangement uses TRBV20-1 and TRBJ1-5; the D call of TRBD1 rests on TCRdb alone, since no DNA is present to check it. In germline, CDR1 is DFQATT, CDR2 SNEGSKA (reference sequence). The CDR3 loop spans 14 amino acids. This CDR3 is CSARADPGNQPQHF.

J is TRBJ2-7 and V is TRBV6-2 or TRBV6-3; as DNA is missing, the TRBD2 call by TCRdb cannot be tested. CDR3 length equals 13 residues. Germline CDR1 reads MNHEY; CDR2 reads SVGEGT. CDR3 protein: CASRIAGAYEQYF.

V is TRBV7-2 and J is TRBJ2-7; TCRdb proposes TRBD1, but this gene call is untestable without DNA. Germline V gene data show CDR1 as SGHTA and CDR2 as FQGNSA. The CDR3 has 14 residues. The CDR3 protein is CASSWGTDAYEQYF.

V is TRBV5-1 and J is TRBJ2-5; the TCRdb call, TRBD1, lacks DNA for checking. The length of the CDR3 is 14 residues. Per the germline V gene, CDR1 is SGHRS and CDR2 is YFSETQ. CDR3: CASSRRQSQETQYF.

The CDR3: CASSLQGNNEQFF. The rearrangement links TRBV5-1 to TRBJ2-1; the TCRdb D gene call, TRBD1, has no DNA to confirm it. CDR1 and CDR2 from the germline V gene are SGHRS and YFSETQ. The CDR3 length is 13 residues.